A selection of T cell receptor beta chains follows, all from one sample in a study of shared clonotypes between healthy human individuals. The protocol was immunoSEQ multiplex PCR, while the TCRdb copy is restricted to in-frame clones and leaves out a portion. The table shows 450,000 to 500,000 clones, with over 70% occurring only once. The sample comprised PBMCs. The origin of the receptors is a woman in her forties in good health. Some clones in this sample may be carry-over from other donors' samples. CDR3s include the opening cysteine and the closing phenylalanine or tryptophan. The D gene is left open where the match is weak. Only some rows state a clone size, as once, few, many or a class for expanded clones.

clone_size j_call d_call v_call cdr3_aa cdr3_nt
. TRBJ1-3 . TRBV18 CASSPSGFRSEGTIYF TGTGCCAGCTCACCATCGGGATTCCGAAGCGAGGGCACCATATATTTT
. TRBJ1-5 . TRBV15 CATSAQLGASNQPQHF TGTGCCACCAGCGCACAGTTGGGGGCCAGCAATCAGCCCCAGCATTTT
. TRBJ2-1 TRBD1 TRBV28 CASSHRDRGRGEQFF TGTGCCAGCAGTCACCGGGACAGGGGGCGCGGTGAGCAGTTCTTC
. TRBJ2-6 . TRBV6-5 CATTLSSGANVLTF TGTGCCACCACACTCAGCTCTGGGGCCAACGTCCTGACTTTC
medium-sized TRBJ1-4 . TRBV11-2 CASSLWREKLFF TGTGCCAGCAGCTTATGGAGGGAAAAACTGTTTTTT
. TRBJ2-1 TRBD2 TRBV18 CASSPLAGNNEQFF TGTGCCAGCTCACCACTAGCGGGGAACAATGAGCAGTTCTTC
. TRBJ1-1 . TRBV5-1 CASSSDLNTEAFF TGCGCCAGCAGTAGTGACCTGAACACTGAAGCTTTCTTT
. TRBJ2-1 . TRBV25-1 CASSDYTGNTGWDEQFF TGTGCCAGCAGTGATTATACGGGAAACACGGGGTGGGATGAGCAGTTCTTC
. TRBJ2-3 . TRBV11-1 CASTFGGPRDTQYF TGTGCCAGCACATTCGGGGGCCCTCGAGATACGCAGTATTTT
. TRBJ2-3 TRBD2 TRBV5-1 CASSDSGSRGGTQYF TGCGCCAGCAGCGATAGCGGGAGTCGAGGGGGTACGCAGTATTTT
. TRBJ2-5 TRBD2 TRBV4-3 CASSQAGSGSVETQYF TGCGCCAGCAGCCAAGCCGGTAGCGGGAGTGTAGAGACCCAGTACTTC
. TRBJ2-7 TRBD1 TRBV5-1 CASSQTPQGAFYEQYF TGCGCCAGCAGCCAGACCCCACAGGGGGCATTCTACGAGCAGTACTTC
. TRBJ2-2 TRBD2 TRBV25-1 CASSPSGDTGELFF TGTGCCAGCAGTCCTAGCGGGGACACCGGGGAGCTGTTTTTT
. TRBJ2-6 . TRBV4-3 CASSQDGTKGVLRSGANVLTF TGCGCCAGCAGCCAAGATGGAACCAAGGGGGTCCTTCGCTCTGGGGCCAACGTCCTGACTTTC
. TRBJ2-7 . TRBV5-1 CASSLVGLGSEQYF TGCGCCAGCAGCTTGGTGGGCCTAGGGTCCGAGCAGTACTTC
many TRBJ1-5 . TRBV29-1 CSVAEGYSNQPQHF TGCAGCGTTGCCGAGGGCTATAGCAATCAGCCCCAGCATTTT
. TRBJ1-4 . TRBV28 CASSTPGQINEKLFF TGTGCCAGCAGTACTCCGGGACAAATTAATGAAAAACTGTTTTTT
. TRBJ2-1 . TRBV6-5 CASRAVNEQFF TGTGCCAGCAGGGCCGTCAATGAGCAGTTCTTC
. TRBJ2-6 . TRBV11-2 CASSLAPTLSGANVLTF TGTGCCAGCAGCTTGGCCCCTACTCTCTCTGGGGCCAACGTCCTGACTTTC
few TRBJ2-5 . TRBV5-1 CASSEQTYGTETQYF TGCGCCAGCAGCGAACAGACGTACGGGACAGAGACCCAGTACTTC
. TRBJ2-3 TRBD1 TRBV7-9 CASSLGGGTGGTDTQYF TGTGCCAGCAGCTTAGGAGGGGGGACAGGAGGGACAGATACGCAGTATTTT
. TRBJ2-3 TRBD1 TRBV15 CALGADRGLTDTQYF TGTGCCTTAGGGGCAGACAGGGGGCTCACAGATACGCAGTATTTT
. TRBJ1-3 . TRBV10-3 CAISDPGGSGNTIYF TGTGCCATCAGTGACCCCGGGGGCTCTGGAAACACCATATATTTT
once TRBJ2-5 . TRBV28 CASTSGRGETQYF TGTGCCAGCACCTCGGGACGAGGGGAGACCCAGTACTTC
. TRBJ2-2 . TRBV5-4 CASSPGTANTGELFF TGTGCCAGCAGCCCCGGGACCGCGAACACCGGGGAGCTGTTTTTT
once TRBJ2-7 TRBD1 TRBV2 CASSPDRTSSYEQYF TGTGCCAGCAGTCCGGACAGGACGAGCTCCTACGAGCAGTACTTC
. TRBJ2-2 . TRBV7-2 CASSFRSGATGELFF TGTGCCAGCAGCTTCCGGAGCGGAGCCACCGGGGAGCTGTTTTTT
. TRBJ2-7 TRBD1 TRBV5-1 CASSLAISSGTAYEQYF TGCGCCAGCAGCTTGGCCATCTCTTCCGGGACAGCCTACGAGCAGTACTTC
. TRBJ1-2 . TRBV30 CAWSPRVYGYTF TGTGCCTGGTCTCCACGAGTGTATGGCTACACCTTC
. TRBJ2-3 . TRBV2 CASSGGTQYF TGTGCCAGCAGTGGGGGTACGCAGTATTTT
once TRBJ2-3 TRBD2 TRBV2 CASSPGTSGRIDTQYF TGTGCCAGCAGTCCCGGGACTAGCGGGAGGATAGATACGCAGTATTTT
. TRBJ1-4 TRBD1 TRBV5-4 CASSFNRGGDEKLFF TGTGCCAGCAGCTTCAACAGGGGGGGAGATGAAAAACTGTTTTTT
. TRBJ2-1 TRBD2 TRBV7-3 CASSPRGSSGMRNEQFF TGTGCCAGCAGCCCCAGAGGCTCTAGCGGGATGAGGAATGAGCAGTTCTTC
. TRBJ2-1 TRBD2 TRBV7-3 CASIFSLAGETRQFF TGTGCCAGCATTTTTTCGCTAGCGGGAGAAACAAGGCAGTTCTTC
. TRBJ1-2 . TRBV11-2 CASSLEFYGYTF TGTGCCAGCAGCTTAGAGTTCTATGGCTACACCTTC
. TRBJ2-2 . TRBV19 CATRQAGTGELFF TGTGCCACCAGACAGGCCGGCACCGGGGAGCTGTTTTTT
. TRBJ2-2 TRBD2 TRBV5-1 CASSWGGLAGYTGELFF TGCGCCAGCAGCTGGGGAGGTCTAGCGGGATATACCGGGGAGCTGTTTTTT
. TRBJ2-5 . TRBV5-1 CASSSQLIGRTQETQYF TGCGCCAGCAGCTCACAACTCATCGGACGGACCCAAGAGACCCAGTACTTC
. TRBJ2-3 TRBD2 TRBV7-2 CASSLTSGHSTDTQYF TGTGCCAGCAGCCTGACTAGCGGCCATAGCACAGATACGCAGTATTTT
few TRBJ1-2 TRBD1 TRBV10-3 CAISDSGGGTGGAHYGYTF TGTGCCATCAGTGATTCGGGTGGCGGGACAGGGGGCGCTCACTATGGCTACACCTTC